This TCR beta chain was captured in a study of vaccination effects on CD4 cells after COVID-19. The V end was cut by 0 bases, the J end by 7 bases, with 14 bases between. The CDR3 totals 14 residues. Germline CDR1 is SGHRS and CDR2 is YFSETQ. Only in-frame clones appear in the TCRdb table, and some are missing; sequencing was by immunoSEQ multiplex PCR. The sample shows more than 20,000 clones, roughly 70% of them seen only once. With the ViraFEST assay, the study expanded antigen-specific CD4+ T cells using viral peptide pools, then sequenced them. It was after approximately 11 days of culture that CD4+ T cells were isolated. According to the study, vaccine recipients showed no prior SARS-CoV-2 infection and negative nucleocapsid antibodies. As concerns this clone: Its antigen is not identified.

Study-wide points: Marked contraction was observed in infection-induced and vaccine-induced clones late after vaccination.

The clonotype originates from a human donor who received a COVID-19 vaccine. V usage is TRBV5-1 and J usage is TRBJ2-7; tentative D call: TRBD1 (5 bases). Here the sequenced sample was CD4+ T cells from PBMCs cultured with SARS-CoV-2 spike peptides, taken before COVID-19 vaccination. The CDR3: CASSLDRPEGEQYF. The DNA for the CDR3 is TGCGCCAGCAGCTTGGACAGGCCCGAAGGGGAGCAGTACTTC.